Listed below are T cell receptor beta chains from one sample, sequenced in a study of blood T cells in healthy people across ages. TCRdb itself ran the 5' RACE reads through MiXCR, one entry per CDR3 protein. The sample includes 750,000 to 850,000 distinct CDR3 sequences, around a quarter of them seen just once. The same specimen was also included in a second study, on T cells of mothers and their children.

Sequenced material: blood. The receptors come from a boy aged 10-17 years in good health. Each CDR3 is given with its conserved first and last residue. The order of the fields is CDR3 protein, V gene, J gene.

cdr3_aa: CASSLAFGRQETQYF
v_call: TRBV7-9
j_call: .

cdr3_aa: CASMNDASYEQYF
v_call: TRBV5-8
j_call: TRBJ2-7

cdr3_aa: CASSLPGTGIYEQYF
v_call: TRBV28
j_call: TRBJ2-7

cdr3_aa: CATSALSSYEQYF
v_call: TRBV15
j_call: TRBJ2-7

cdr3_aa: CASSVEGLAGVPNEQFF
v_call: TRBV9
j_call: .

cdr3_aa: CASSLSAAGEVDEQFF
v_call: TRBV28
j_call: TRBJ2-1

cdr3_aa: CASSQYPDTEAFF
v_call: TRBV16
j_call: TRBJ1-1

cdr3_aa: CSARELGARHF
v_call: TRBV20-1
j_call: TRBJ2-7

cdr3_aa: CASRTLTGPGGTDTQYF
v_call: TRBV5-1
j_call: TRBJ2-3

cdr3_aa: CASSRRRGLNTEAFF
v_call: TRBV27
j_call: TRBJ1-1

cdr3_aa: CVSSSGHGNIQYF
v_call: TRBV6-2/TRBV6-3
j_call: TRBJ2-4

cdr3_aa: CASTPNGAPNSPLHF
v_call: TRBV5-1
j_call: TRBJ1-6

cdr3_aa: CASRMTGAEEKLFF
v_call: TRBV2
j_call: TRBJ1-4

cdr3_aa: CASKLPSVGQGPLPSNTEAFF
v_call: TRBV2
j_call: TRBJ1-1

cdr3_aa: CSASRVQGQETQYF
v_call: TRBV20-1
j_call: TRBJ2-5

cdr3_aa: CASSFQGLTDTQYF
v_call: TRBV27
j_call: TRBJ2-3

cdr3_aa: CASSSTEGNSPLHF
v_call: TRBV12-3/TRBV12-4
j_call: TRBJ1-6

cdr3_aa: CASSFDRVGREKLFF
v_call: TRBV7-2
j_call: TRBJ1-4

cdr3_aa: CSVESGRSYEQYF
v_call: TRBV29-1
j_call: TRBJ2-7

cdr3_aa: CASSPRAYNQPQHF
v_call: TRBV6-5
j_call: TRBJ1-5

cdr3_aa: CSLRGGPQETQYF
v_call: TRBV20-1
j_call: TRBJ2-5

cdr3_aa: CASSLLGTSGGNEQFF
v_call: TRBV27
j_call: TRBJ2-1

cdr3_aa: CATSDPSRFTQYF
v_call: TRBV24-1
j_call: TRBJ2-3

cdr3_aa: CASSLGTGGDEQFF
v_call: TRBV13
j_call: .

cdr3_aa: CASSPQTGLANQETQYF
v_call: TRBV7-9
j_call: TRBJ2-5

cdr3_aa: CASSARGAGVGETQYF
v_call: TRBV7-2
j_call: TRBJ2-5

cdr3_aa: CASSEETRDYYGYTF
v_call: TRBV6-5
j_call: TRBJ1-2

cdr3_aa: CASSEGLFTLHF
v_call: TRBV6-1
j_call: TRBJ1-6

cdr3_aa: CSVVGGHYGYTF
v_call: TRBV29-1
j_call: TRBJ1-2

cdr3_aa: CSARRPTTDTQYF
v_call: TRBV20-1
j_call: TRBJ2-3

cdr3_aa: CASSPPLLGGGVEQYF
v_call: TRBV28
j_call: .

cdr3_aa: CASSLEWGSTDTQYF
v_call: TRBV5-5
j_call: TRBJ2-3

cdr3_aa: CASSFDPASEQYF
v_call: TRBV7-2
j_call: TRBJ2-7

cdr3_aa: CATQSWASGYEQYF
v_call: TRBV25-1
j_call: .

cdr3_aa: CSVNPAGSYGYTF
v_call: TRBV29-1
j_call: TRBJ1-2

cdr3_aa: CSANLAGGPHTGELFF
v_call: TRBV20-1
j_call: TRBJ2-2